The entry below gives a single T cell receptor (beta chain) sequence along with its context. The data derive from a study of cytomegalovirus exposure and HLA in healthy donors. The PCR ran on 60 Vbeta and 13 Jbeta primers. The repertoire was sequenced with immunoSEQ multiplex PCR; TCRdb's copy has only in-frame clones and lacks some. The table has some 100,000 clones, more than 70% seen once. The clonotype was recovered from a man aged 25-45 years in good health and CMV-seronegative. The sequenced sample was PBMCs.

The CDR3 loop reads CASSPTPLTVHGTNEKLFF. The CDR3 DNA is TGTGCCAGCTCACCAACCCCCTTGACAGTTCACGGAACTAATGAAAAACTGTTTTTT. The gene calls are TRBV18 and TRBJ1-4; D is possibly TRBD1 (5 bases). The CDR3 is 19 amino acids. CDR1 is KGHSH, CDR2 LQKENI, per germline. The V end was cut by 2 bases, the J end by 1 base, with 20 bases between.